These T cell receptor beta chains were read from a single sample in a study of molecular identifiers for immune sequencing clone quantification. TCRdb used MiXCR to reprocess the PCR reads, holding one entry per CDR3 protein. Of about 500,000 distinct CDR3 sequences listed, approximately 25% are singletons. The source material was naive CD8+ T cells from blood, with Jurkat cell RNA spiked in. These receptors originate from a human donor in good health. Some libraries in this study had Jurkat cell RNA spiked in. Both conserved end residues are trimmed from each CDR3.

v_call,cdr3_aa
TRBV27,ASSLSLAGADEQY
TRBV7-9,ASSLGGLEQY
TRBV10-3,AISGREEKQETQY
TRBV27,ASSLGPKGIYEQY
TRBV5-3,ASGLRGGGAVTDTQY
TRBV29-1,SVLTTTTENTEAF
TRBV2,ASSEGTAYEQY
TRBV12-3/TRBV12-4,ASSFAGGQAPDTQY
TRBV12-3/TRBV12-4,ASSARGRGSNGQF
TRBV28,ASSVENTEAF
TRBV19,ASSPESVRALYQETQY
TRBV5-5,ASSPWTGPYEQY
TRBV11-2,ASSSRGPRYEQY
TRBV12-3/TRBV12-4,ASTGTSFTGNEQF
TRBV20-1,SARPWREVTYEQY
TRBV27,ASSLSVYYGYT
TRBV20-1,SARDLGLAGTDTQY
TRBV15,ATSTTRMNTEAF
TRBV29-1,SVEGTGGNYGYT
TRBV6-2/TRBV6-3,ASSYLRSGANVLT
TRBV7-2,ASRWGTSGGAEQF
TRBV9,ASSAIVGLAGGPTGELF